This T cell receptor beta chain came from a study of shared clonotypes between healthy human individuals. Study observations and caveats: Genetic and exposure-history diversity was limited by the few donors. Investigators expected sequencing depth to affect clonotype sharing among donors.

Note on this clone: Its antigen is unknown.

The CDR3 runs 15 residues. Germline V CDR1 and CDR2: MGHRA, YSYEKL. V was clipped by 3 bases and J by 4 bases, with 15 bases between them. Clones were sequenced by immunoSEQ multiplex PCR, and TCRdb holds only the in-frame ones, with some missing. The sample consists of over a million clones, approximately 72% of them appearing once. What was sequenced was memory CD4+ T cells sorted from blood. Subset here: CD45RA-negative fraction. The V call is TRBV4-1, the J call TRBJ1-2; TRBD1 is a possible D gene (6 bases). The receptor was derived from a man aged 18-30 years in good health. DNA for the CDR3: TGCGCCAGCAGCCAGCCGACAGGTTACCTCTATGGCTACACCTTC. Residues: CASSQPTGYLYGYTF.